This T cell receptor (beta chain) was documented in a study of blood T cell repertoires in COVID-19. Study summary: T cells, B-cell-depleted T cells, or PBMCs provided the cDNA or gDNA that served as material.

In the original workflow: Counts of nucleated cells, estimated from reference gene primer amplification, were obtained. Only in-frame clones appear in the TCRdb table, and some are missing; sequencing was by immunoSEQ multiplex PCR. The V and J calls and clone size were taken over from that table, and D and trimming were inferred from the DNA. The data show around 270,000 clones, about 89% seen once. This clone was counted once. Germline values: CDR1 KGHSH, CDR2 LQKENI. Losses at the gene ends were 0 bases for V and 4 bases for J; bases not matched to a gene: 2. This CDR3 spans 15 amino acids. Sequenced input: peripheral blood. This sequence originates from a middle-aged man with acute or convalescent COVID-19. J is TRBJ1-1 and V is TRBV18, with TRBD1 identical over 10 bases. The CDR3 sequence: CASSPPTGGGTEAFF. CDR3 bases: TGTGCCAGCTCACCACCGACAGGGGGCGGCACTGAAGCTTTCTTT. Looking up the rest from reference TRBV18 and TRBJ1-1 gives the full variable domain: NAGVMQNPRHLVRRRGQEARLRCSPMKGHSHVYWYRQLPEEGLKFMVYLQKENIIDESGMPKERFSAEFPKEGPSILRIQQVVRGDSAAYFCASSPPTGGGTEAFFGQGTRLTVV.